Here is one T cell receptor beta chain with its context. The data are from a study of blood T cell repertoires in COVID-19. About the research overall: In each case, the material was cDNA or gDNA derived from T cells, B-cell-depleted T cells, or PBMCs.

TCRdb's table, derived via immunoSEQ multiplex PCR, lists solely in-frame clones and lacks some. The profile covers 30,000 to 40,000 clones, with approximately 88% appearing a single time and roughly 13% taken by the ten largest. This receptor was taken from a man aged 55 to 70 with active COVID-19. Sequencing input: peripheral blood.

The CDR3 DNA follows: TGTGCCAGCTCCACGGGACTTAACACAGATACGCAGTATTTT. Its protein product is CASSTGLNTDTQYF. This chain connects TRBV18 to TRBJ2-3; TRBD2 is a possible D gene (6 bases). V was trimmed by 6 bases and J by 2 bases, leaving 12 bases between them. The CDR3 covers 14 residues. Germline loops: CDR1 KGHSH, CDR2 LQKENI.